A single T cell receptor (beta chain) is shown here with its context. In Seattle, patients joined the study during active infection and were tracked longitudinally. Authors' methods: Estimates of nucleated cell counts were drawn from the amplification of reference gene primers. TCRdb's table, derived via immunoSEQ multiplex PCR, lists solely in-frame clones and lacks some. V, J and clone size derive from that table, while D and trimming were established from the DNA sequence. The sample records about 500,000 clones, about 88% being singletons. The data belong to a study of blood T cell repertoires in COVID-19. About the research overall: There were acute and convalescent COVID-19 samples, and they came from the United States, Italy and Spain. The analysed material was cDNA or gDNA that came from T cells, B-cell-depleted T cells, or PBMCs.

With 4 bases removed from V and 3 bases from J, the gap between germline ends came to 7 bases. From germline, CDR1 is KGHDR and CDR2 SFDVKD. This CDR3 contains 13 residues. The chain has TRBV24-1 and TRBJ2-3; D unclear. Sequencing was performed on peripheral blood. This sequence originates from a young man with COVID-19, enrolled during active disease. CDR3 region: CATSDAVTDTQYF. DNA of the CDR3: TGTGCCACCAGTGACGCGGTTACAGATACGCAGTATTTT.